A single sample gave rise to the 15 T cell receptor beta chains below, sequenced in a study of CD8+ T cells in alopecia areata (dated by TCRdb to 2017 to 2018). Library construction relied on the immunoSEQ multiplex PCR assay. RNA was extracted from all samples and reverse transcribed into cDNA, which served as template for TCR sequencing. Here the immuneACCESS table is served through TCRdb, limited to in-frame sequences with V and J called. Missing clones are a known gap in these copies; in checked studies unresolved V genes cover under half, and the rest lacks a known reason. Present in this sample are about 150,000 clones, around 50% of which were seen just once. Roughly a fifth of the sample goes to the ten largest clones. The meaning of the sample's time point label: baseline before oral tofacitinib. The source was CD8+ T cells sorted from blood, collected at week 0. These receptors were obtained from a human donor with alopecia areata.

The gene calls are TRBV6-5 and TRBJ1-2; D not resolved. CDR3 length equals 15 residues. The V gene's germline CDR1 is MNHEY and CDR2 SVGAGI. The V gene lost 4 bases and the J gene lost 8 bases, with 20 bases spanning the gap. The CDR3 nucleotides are TGTGCCAGCAGTTTAACGCCGTCGCCGGGCGGGGGCTACACCTTC. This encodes CASSLTPSPGGGYTF.

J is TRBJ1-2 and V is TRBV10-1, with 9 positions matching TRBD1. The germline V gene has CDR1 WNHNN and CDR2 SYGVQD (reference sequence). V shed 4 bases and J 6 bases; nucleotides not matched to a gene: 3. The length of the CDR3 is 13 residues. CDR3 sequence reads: CASSGTGGDGYTF. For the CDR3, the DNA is TGCGCCAGCAGTGGAACAGGGGGCGATGGCTACACCTTC.

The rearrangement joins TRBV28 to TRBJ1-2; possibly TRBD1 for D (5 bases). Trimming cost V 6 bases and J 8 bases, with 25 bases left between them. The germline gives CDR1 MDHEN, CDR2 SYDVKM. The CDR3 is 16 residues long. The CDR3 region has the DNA TGTGCCAGCAGCCGCAGTCTCCGGGCTCAGGGTTGGGGCTACACCTTC. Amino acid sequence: CASSRSLRAQGWGYTF.

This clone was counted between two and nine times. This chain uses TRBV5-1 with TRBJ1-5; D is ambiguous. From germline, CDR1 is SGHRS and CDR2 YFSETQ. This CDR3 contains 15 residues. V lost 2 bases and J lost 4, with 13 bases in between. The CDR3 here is CASSFSPEGNQPQHF. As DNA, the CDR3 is TGCGCCAGCAGCTTCTCCCCCGAGGGTAATCAGCCCCAGCATTTT.

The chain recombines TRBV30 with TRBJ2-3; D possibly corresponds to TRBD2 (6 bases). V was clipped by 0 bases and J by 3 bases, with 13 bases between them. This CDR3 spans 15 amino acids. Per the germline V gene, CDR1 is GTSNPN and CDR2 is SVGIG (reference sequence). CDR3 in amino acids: CAWSVLGGVTDTQYF. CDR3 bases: TGTGCCTGGAGTGTACTCGGCGGGGTTACAGATACGCAGTATTTT.

The CDR3 DNA follows: TGTGCCACCAGCGGGCTAGCGGTAGTGGATACGCAGTATTTT. Its translation: CATSGLAVVDTQYF. The gene calls are TRBV15 and TRBJ2-3; 7 bases are a match to TRBD2. The length of the CDR3 is 14 residues. V was clipped by 5 bases and J by 6 bases; unmatched bases: 8. CDR1 is LNHNV and CDR2 is YYDKDF in the germline V gene (reference sequence).

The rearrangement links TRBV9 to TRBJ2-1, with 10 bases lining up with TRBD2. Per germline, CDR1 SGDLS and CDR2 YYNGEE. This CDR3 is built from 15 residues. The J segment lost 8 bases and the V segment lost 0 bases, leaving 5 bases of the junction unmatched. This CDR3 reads CASSVGSGGAYEQFF. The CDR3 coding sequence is TGTGCCAGCAGCGTAGGAAGCGGGGGGGCTTATGAGCAGTTCTTC.

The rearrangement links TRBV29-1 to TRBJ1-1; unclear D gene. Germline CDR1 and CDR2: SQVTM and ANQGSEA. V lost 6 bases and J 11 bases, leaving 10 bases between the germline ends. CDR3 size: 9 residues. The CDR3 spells CSVGDGAFF. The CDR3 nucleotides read TGCAGCGTGGGAGACGGCGCTTTCTTT. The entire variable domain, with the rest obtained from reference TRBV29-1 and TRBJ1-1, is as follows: SAVISQKPSRDICQRGTSLTIQCQVDSQVTMMFWYRQQPGQSLTLIATANQGSEATYESGFVIDKFPISRPNLTFSTLTVSNMSPEDSSIYLCSVGDGAFFGQGTRLTVV.

The DNA for the CDR3 is TGTGCCAGCAGCGTAGACAGACAGTCTAGGGGGGAGCTGTTTTTT. This encodes CASSVDRQSRGELFF. This chain connects TRBV9 to TRBJ2-2; possible D gene TRBD1, 5 bases. The V and J ends lost 0 bases and 8 bases respectively, with 14 bases between them. CDR1 is SGDLS, CDR2 YYNGEE, per germline. This CDR3 is built from 15 residues. Full variable domain (missing parts from reference TRBV9 and TRBJ2-2): DSGVTQTPKHLITATGQRVTLRCSPRSGDLSVYWYQQSLDQGLQFLIQYYNGEERAKGNILERFSAQQFPDLHSELNLSSLELGDSALYFCASSVDRQSRGELFFGEGSRLTVL.

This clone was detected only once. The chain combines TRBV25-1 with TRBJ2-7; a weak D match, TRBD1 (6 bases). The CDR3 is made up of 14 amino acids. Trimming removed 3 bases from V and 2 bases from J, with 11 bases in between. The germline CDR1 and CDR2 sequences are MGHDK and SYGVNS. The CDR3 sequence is CASSDRGTTYEQYF. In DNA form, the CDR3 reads TGTGCCAGCAGTGACAGGGGAACCACCTACGAGCAGTACTTC.

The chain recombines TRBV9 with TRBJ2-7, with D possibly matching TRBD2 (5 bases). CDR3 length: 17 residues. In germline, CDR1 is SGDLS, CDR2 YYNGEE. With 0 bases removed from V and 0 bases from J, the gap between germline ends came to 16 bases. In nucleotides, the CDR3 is TGTGCCAGCAGCGTAGAAGAGATGACTACCTCCTCCTACGAGCAGTACTTC. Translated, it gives CASSVEEMTTSSYEQYF.

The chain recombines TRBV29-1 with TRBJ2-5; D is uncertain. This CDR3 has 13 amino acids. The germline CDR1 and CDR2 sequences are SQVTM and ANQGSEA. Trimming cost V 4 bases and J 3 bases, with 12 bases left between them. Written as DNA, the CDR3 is TGCAGCGTTGGCTTGATATCCGAAGAGACCCAGTACTTC. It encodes CSVGLISEETQYF. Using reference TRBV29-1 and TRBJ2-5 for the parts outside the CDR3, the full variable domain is SAVISQKPSRDICQRGTSLTIQCQVDSQVTMMFWYRQQPGQSLTLIATANQGSEATYESGFVIDKFPISRPNLTFSTLTVSNMSPEDSSIYLCSVGLISEETQYFGPGTRLLVL.

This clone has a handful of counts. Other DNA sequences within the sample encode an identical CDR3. The DNA for the CDR3 is TGTGCCTGGAGTGTGGGAGGGGACACTGAAGCTTTCTTT. Translated, it gives CAWSVGGDTEAFF. The V and J genes are TRBV30 and TRBJ1-1; D might be TRBD1 (5 bases). CDR1 and CDR2 (germline): GTSNPN, SVGIG (reference sequence). V was shortened by 0 bases and J by 3 bases, with 8 bases between the two germline ends. The length of the CDR3 is 13 residues. Variable domain in full (rest from reference TRBV30 and TRBJ1-1): SQTIHQWPATLVQPVGSPLSLECTVEGTSNPNLYWYRQAAGRGLQLLFYSVGIGQISSEVPQNLSASRPQDRQFILSSKKLLLSDSGFYLCAWSVGGDTEAFFGQGTRLTVV.

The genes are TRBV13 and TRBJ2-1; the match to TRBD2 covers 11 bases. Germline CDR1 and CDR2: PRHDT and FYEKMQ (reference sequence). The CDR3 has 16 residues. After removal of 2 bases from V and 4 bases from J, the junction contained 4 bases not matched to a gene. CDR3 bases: TGTGCCAGCAGCTTAACTAGCGGGGGCCATTACAATGAGCAGTTCTTC. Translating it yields CASSLTSGGHYNEQFF.

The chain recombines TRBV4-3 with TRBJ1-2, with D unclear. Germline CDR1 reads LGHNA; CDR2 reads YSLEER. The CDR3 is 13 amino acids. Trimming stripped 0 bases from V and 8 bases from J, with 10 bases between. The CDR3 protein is CASSQDRQYGYTF. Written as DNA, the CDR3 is TGCGCCAGCAGCCAAGATCGTCAGTACGGCTACACCTTC.